This TCR beta chain was identified in a study of OX40 agonist ivuxolimab in advanced cancers. The V and J ends lost 2 bases and 5 bases respectively, with 9 bases between them. The CDR3 has 13 residues. The V gene's germline CDR1 is SSHAT and CDR2 FNYEAQ (reference sequence). Whole-study results and caveats: Within 6 weeks, CD4+ and CD8+ blood T cells expanded clonally at 0.1 to 3.0 mg/kg.

The table came from immunoSEQ multiplex PCR; TCRdb's copy has only in-frame clones and leaves some out. The profile shows tens of thousands of clones, about 85% of them singletons. For this clone: Its antigen is not known.

The sequencing here drew on CD4+ or CD8+ T cells sorted from blood, taken in a trial of the OX40 agonist ivuxolimab. The chain has TRBV7-7 and TRBJ2-5, with D tentatively TRBD1 (6 bases). This clonotype was obtained from an adult with an advanced solid tumor such as melanoma, head and neck, liver or kidney cancer. Here the CDR3 DNA reads TGTGCCAGCAGCTTAAACCAGGGGGAGACCCAGTACTTC. Amino acid sequence: CASSLNQGETQYF.